This T cell receptor beta chain comes out of a study of breast tumors, draining lymph nodes, adjacent tissues. This clonotype has just one count. The CDR3 has 14 residues. The V end lost 6 bases, the J end lost 5 bases, and 16 bases lay between the germline ends. Germline CDR1 MNHNY, CDR2 SVGAGI (reference sequence). MiXCR was run by TCRdb on the multiplex PCR reads, yielding one entry per CDR3 protein. The sample consists of 20,000 to 25,000 distinct CDR3 sequences, 45% to 65% of them appearing once. Sequencing was performed on breast tumor tissue. V is TRBV6-6 and J is TRBJ2-5; tentatively, D is TRBD2 (5 bases). The source of this sequence is a female donor with breast cancer. Some clones in this sample may be carry-over from other donors' samples. The CDR3 DNA reads as TGTGCCAGCAGCATAACGGACTTCCGCGAGACCCAGTACTTC. Translating gives CASSITDFRETQYF.